This T cell receptor beta chain was sequenced during a study of blood T cell repertoires in COVID-19. Method: immunoSEQ multiplex PCR; TCRdb's copy keeps in-frame clones and lacks some. The profile shows hundreds of thousands of clones, approximately 89% of them singletons. The CDR3 is 15 amino acids. Germline values: CDR1 MNHEY, CDR2 SVGAGI. Trimming removed 2 bases from V and 4 bases from J; junction bases left unmatched: 5. The TCR comes from a woman aged 55-75 years with acute or convalescent COVID-19. This sequence joins TRBV6-5 and TRBJ2-1, with 7 bases identical to TRBD2. Sample: peripheral blood. The CDR3 sequence is CASSYEREGYNEQFF. The CDR3 region has the DNA TGTGCCAGCAGTTACGAGAGGGAGGGGTACAATGAGCAGTTCTTC.